Included here is one TCR beta chain sequence, with context. Its antigen is not identified. Primers: 60 Vbeta forward and 13 Jbeta reverse. Some clones are missing from TCRdb's copy, which holds only in-frame ones; the method was immunoSEQ multiplex PCR. The data contain 130,000 to 150,000 clones, about 75% of them singletons. These data originate in a study of cytomegalovirus exposure and HLA in healthy donors. With 3 bases removed from V and 11 bases from J, the gap between germline ends came to 11 bases. CDR3 size: 11 residues. Germline CDR1 SGHAT, CDR2 FQNNGV. Whole-study findings and limits: A later analysis found most CMV-associated TCR beta chains apparently HLA-restricted.

The sample consisted of PBMCs. This rearrangement joins TRBV11-2 to TRBJ2-7; a possible D gene is TRBD1 (5 bases). This TCR derives from a man aged 18-30 years in good health and CMV-seronegative. The CDR3 spells CASSFGLDKYF. The CDR3 nucleotides read TGTGCCAGCAGCTTCGGGCTGGACAAGTACTTC.